One and the same sample provided the 29 T cell receptor beta chains below, sequenced in a study of T cells after yellow fever vaccination. TCRdb independently ran MiXCR on the 5' RACE reads; one entry per CDR3 protein. Altogether nearly 550,000 distinct CDR3 sequences are present, 19% being singletons, with the ten largest covering around 15%. The source material was PBMCs, sampled 15 days after the yellow fever booster vaccination. Receptors were obtained from a man younger than 45 who received the YFV17D yellow fever vaccine.

The chain links TRBV6-5 to TRBJ2-1; TRBD1 agrees at 9 bases. The CDR3 runs to 14 residues. J lost 4 bases, V lost 5 bases, and 3 bases had no gene match. Germline CDR1 reads MNHEY; CDR2 reads SVGAGI. The CDR3 region has the DNA TGTGCCAGCAGTAACAGGGGGCCTTACAATGAGCAGTTCTTC. It translates to CASSNRGPYNEQFF.

The chain has TRBV6-2 or TRBV6-3 and TRBJ2-1; a weak D match, TRBD2 (6 bases). Between the trimmed V and J ends, which lost 0 bases and 4 bases, there was a span of 10 bases. This CDR3 has 15 amino acids. The germline V gene encodes CDR1 MNHEY and CDR2 SVGEGT. This chain's CDR3 is CASSYSGGPYNEQFF. The CDR3 DNA is TGTGCCAGCAGTTACTCGGGGGGACCTTACAATGAGCAGTTCTTC.

This clonotype has just a few counts. This chain uses TRBV10-3 with TRBJ2-7; D gene ambiguous. This CDR3 has 15 residues. Deletions cut 3 bases from V and 6 bases from J, with 18 bases between. Germline-derived CDR1 and CDR2 are ENHRY and SYGVKD. In DNA form, the CDR3 reads TGTGCCATCAGTGACGGAAAGCGTGGGTTAAGCGAGCAGTACTTC. It specifies CAISDGKRGLSEQYF.

The J gene is TRBJ2-7, the V gene TRBV28, with 9 bases lining up with TRBD2. The CDR3 totals 19 residues. Per germline, CDR1 MDHEN and CDR2 SYDVKM. Trimming at V came to 6 bases and at J to 2 bases, leaving 20 bases not matched to a gene. The CDR3 loop is CASSRTRGREGFRPYEQYF. The CDR3 nucleotides read TGTGCCAGCAGCCGTACGAGGGGGCGGGAGGGTTTCCGGCCCTACGAGCAGTACTTC.

A few counts support this clonotype. The chain has TRBV15 and TRBJ2-5, with 7 bases identical to TRBD2. Germline V gene data show CDR1 as LNHNV and CDR2 as YYDKDF (reference sequence). The CDR3 length is 15 residues. The V and J ends lost 5 bases and 4 bases, in that order; junction bases with no gene match: 10. The CDR3, as DNA: TGTGCCACCAGCCGAGGGAGGGGTTCTCGAGAGACCCAGTACTTC. It translates to CATSRGRGSRETQYF.

The chain uses TRBV20-1 and TRBJ1-6; the match to TRBD1 covers 8 bases. The V segment lost 3 bases and the J segment 6 bases; nucleotides outside the gene matches: 10. This CDR3 has 16 residues. Per germline, CDR1 DFQATT and CDR2 SNEGSKA (reference sequence). DNA of the CDR3: TGCAGTGCTAGCCCTTCACCGGGACAGGTTAATTCACCCCTCCACTTT. As protein: CSASPSPGQVNSPLHF.

The sample holds a few counts of this clonotype. The gene calls are TRBV12-3 or TRBV12-4 and TRBJ2-7; 11 nucleotides line up with TRBD1. The CDR3 length is 17 residues. The V gene end was trimmed by 2 bases and the J gene end by 0 bases; junction bases not matched to a gene: 6. DNA of the CDR3: TGTGCCAGCAGTTTAACAGGGACAGGGGGAGTCTCCTACGAGCAGTACTTC. Its translation is CASSLTGTGGVSYEQYF.

This sequence joins TRBV20-1 and TRBJ2-5, with 7 bases identical to TRBD2. Germline lookup yields CDR1 DFQATT and CDR2 SNEGSKA (reference sequence). There are 13 residues in the CDR3. Trimming cost V 1 base and J 3 bases; bases outside gene matches: 2. This chain's CDR3 is CSARARGEETQYF. CDR3 nucleotides: TGCAGTGCTAGAGCCCGGGGGGAAGAGACCCAGTACTTC.

This clonotype was seen only a few times. The chain carries TRBV5-1 and TRBJ2-2; 7 nucleotides agree with TRBD1. The CDR3 has 15 amino acids. CDR1 and CDR2 from the germline V gene are SGHRS and YFSETQ. J was trimmed by 5 bases and V by 6 bases; bases with no gene match: 10. CDR3 in amino acids: CASTRDSISTGELFF. The CDR3 DNA reads TGCGCCAGCACCCGGGACAGCATTTCTACCGGGGAGCTGTTTTTT.

This clonotype turned up a few times. The rearrangement uses TRBV9 and TRBJ1-1; 7 bases line up with TRBD1. Trimming at V came to 4 bases and at J to 6 bases, leaving 12 bases not matched to a gene. The CDR3 contains 15 residues. Germline V CDR1 and CDR2: SGDLS, YYNGEE. The CDR3 loop reads CASSPPGGEGPEAFF. CDR3 nucleotides: TGTGCCAGCAGCCCCCCAGGGGGAGAGGGACCTGAAGCTTTCTTT.

This clonotype appeared a few times. The gene calls are TRBV30 and TRBJ2-3, with 9 bases lining up with TRBD1. V lost 2 bases and J lost 5; bases outside the gene matches: 5. Germline V gives CDR1 GTSNPN, CDR2 SVGIG (reference sequence). The CDR3 consists of 14 residues. The DNA of the CDR3 is TGTGCCTGGAGTACAGGGGGCGCGGGAGATACGCAGTATTTT. Protein sequence: CAWSTGGAGDTQYF.

Only a few counts were recorded for this clonotype. This chain uses TRBV10-3 with TRBJ2-2; D perhaps matches TRBD1 (5 bases). Per germline, CDR1 ENHRY and CDR2 SYGVKD. V lost 3 bases and J lost 1, with 12 bases in between. The CDR3 has 16 residues. The CDR3: CAISERQGWNTGELFF. The CDR3 DNA sequence: TGTGCCATCAGTGAACGGCAGGGTTGGAACACCGGGGAGCTGTTTTTT.

This clonotype occurred a few times. V usage is TRBV23-1 and J usage is TRBJ2-7; 9 bases line up with TRBD2. TRBV23-1 counts as an open reading frame of uncertain function. J gave up 3 bases and V 4 bases, and 13 bases lay outside the gene matches. CDR3 length: 17 amino acids. CDR3 sequence: CASSPGVAGAWIYEQYF. CDR3 nucleotides: TGCGCCAGCAGTCCCGGGGTAGCGGGAGCTTGGATCTACGAGCAGTACTTC.

The genes are TRBV29-1 and TRBJ2-3; D may be TRBD1 (6 bases). There are 12 residues in the CDR3. V dropped 6 bases and J dropped 8 bases, with 15 bases sitting between them. Germline-derived CDR1 and CDR2 are SQVTM and ANQGSEA. This CDR3 reads CSVVILGGTQYF. CDR3 nucleotides: TGCAGCGTCGTCATACTAGGGGGTACGCAGTATTTT.

This clonotype was seen more than once but under ten times. The chain employs TRBV21-1 and TRBJ1-4; the table's TRBD1 call for D was not verified on the DNA. TRBV21-1 is recorded as a pseudogene. This CDR3 is built from 16 residues. The CDR3 protein is CASSVRQAGSDEKLFF. For the CDR3, the DNA is TGTGCCAGCAGCGTTAGACAGGCGGGGAGTGATGAAAAACTGTTTTTT.

CDR3 DNA sequence: TGCAGTGCTATCGGGCCAGGGAAGTTGATGTATTTCTTC. This translates into CSAIGPGKLMYFF. J is TRBJ2-1 and V is TRBV20-1; TRBD1 might be the D (5 bases). This CDR3 has 13 residues. Between the trimmed V and J ends, which lost 4 bases and 16 bases, there was a span of 23 bases. In germline, CDR1 is DFQATT, CDR2 SNEGSKA (reference sequence).

This clonotype was observed a few times. The chain couples TRBV20-1 to TRBJ2-1; TRBD1 agrees at 8 bases. This CDR3 comprises 13 residues. CDR1 is DFQATT, CDR2 SNEGSKA, per germline (reference sequence). V shed 6 bases, J shed 7 bases, and the junction held 8 bases outside the gene matches. CDR3 nucleotides: TGCAGTGCACCGGGACAGGCTCGTAATGAGCAGTTCTTC. Translated, it gives CSAPGQARNEQFF.

The chain joins TRBV27 to TRBJ1-6, with D unresolved. This CDR3 region has 11 residues. V lost 10 bases and J lost 7, with 8 bases in between. Germline V gene sequence: CDR1 MNHEY, CDR2 SMNVEV (reference sequence). DNA of the CDR3: TGTGCCATCCCCCTAAATTCACCCCTCCACTTT. This encodes CAIPLNSPLHF.

The table lists this clonotype with many counts. Germline is not matched at one junction end, which may reflect a read error. The V and J genes are TRBV5-1 and TRBJ2-5; perhaps D is TRBD1 or TRBD2 (5 bases each). The germline CDR1 and CDR2 sequences are SGHRS and YFSETQ. The CDR3 runs to 14 residues. CDR3 protein: CASSLQGGQETQYF. The CDR3 nucleotides read TGTGCCAGCAGCTTGCAGGGCGGGCAAGAGACCCAGTACTTC.

In this sample, this clonotype turned up a few times. This chain joins TRBV6-2 or TRBV6-3 and TRBJ1-3, with D tentatively TRBD1 (5 bases). Germline CDR1 MNHEY, CDR2 SVGEGT. The length of the CDR3 is 12 residues. Trimming pared 9 bases from V and 0 bases from J, leaving 6 bases between. CDR3 protein: CASDSSGNTIYF. The CDR3 nucleotides read TGTGCCAGTGACAGCTCTGGAAACACCATATATTTT.

This clonotype was observed a few times. V usage is TRBV21-1 and J usage is TRBJ2-3; the table assigns TRBD2, which was not confirmed against the DNA. TRBV21-1 is flagged as a pseudogene. The CDR3 loop spans 12 amino acids. The CDR3 here is CAGPELQDTQYF. CDR3 bases: TGTGCCGGGCCCGAGCTCCAAGATACGCAGTATTTT.

A few counts support this clonotype. The rearrangement links TRBV5-1 to TRBJ2-7; D perhaps matches TRBD2 (6 bases). Trimming took off 0 bases at V and 4 bases at J, with 17 bases between the two ends. Germline lookup yields CDR1 SGHRS and CDR2 YFSETQ. The CDR3 has 16 amino acids. The CDR3 region has the DNA TGCGCCAGCAGCTTGGCCACGCAGTTCGCGGGGTACGAGCAGTACTTC. Protein: CASSLATQFAGYEQYF.

This clonotype turned up a few times. This chain links TRBV20-1 with TRBJ2-4; D tentatively reads TRBD1 or TRBD2 (5 bases each). In germline, CDR1 is DFQATT, CDR2 SNEGSKA (reference sequence). The CDR3 is made up of 12 amino acids. V was cut by 6 bases and J by 7 bases, with 13 bases left in between. Here the CDR3 DNA reads TGCAGTGCCGGGACCTTTGCCAACATTCAGTACTTC. Protein product: CSAGTFANIQYF.

The V gene is TRBV5-1, the J gene TRBJ1-1; TRBD1 aligns across 7 bases. CDR1 SGHRS and CDR2 YFSETQ come from the germline V gene. This CDR3 has 14 residues. Trimming cost V 4 bases and J 4 bases; bases outside gene matches: 7. CDR3 in DNA: TGCGCCAGCAGCCAGGCAGGGGGAAGCACTGAAGCTTTCTTT. This translates into CASSQAGGSTEAFF.

The chain recombines TRBV7-8 with TRBJ1-4; D unclear. Trimming cost V 5 bases and J 0 bases, with 10 bases left between them. Germline loops: CDR1 SGHVS, CDR2 FQNEAQ. The CDR3 runs 15 residues. This CDR3 is CASSNYQATNEKLFF. Here the CDR3 DNA reads TGTGCCAGCAGCAACTACCAGGCAACTAATGAAAAACTGTTTTTT.

V gene TRBV6-5 combines with J gene TRBJ2-7; D unresolved. The V gene's germline CDR1 is MNHEY and CDR2 SVGAGI. The CDR3 is made up of 14 amino acids. V shed 4 bases and J shed 2 bases, with 12 bases lying between them. The CDR3 sequence is CASSSTAAPYEQYF. CDR3 sequence (DNA): TGTGCCAGCAGTTCGACGGCTGCCCCCTACGAGCAGTACTTC.

V and J are TRBV4-2 and TRBJ2-3, with 8 positions matching TRBD2. The V gene's germline CDR1 is LGHNA and CDR2 YNFKEQ. V was clipped by 8 bases and J by 2 bases; unmatched bases: 6. The CDR3 length is 14 residues. CDR3 region: CASRGGVFTDTQYF. As DNA, the CDR3 is TGTGCCAGCCGGGGGGGAGTCTTCACAGATACGCAGTATTTT.

This clonotype was counted a few times. The chain is built from TRBV7-9 and TRBJ1-2, with TRBD1 identical over 7 bases. The CDR3 has 15 amino acids. V lost 4 bases to trimming and J lost 2 bases; unmatched junction nucleotides: 7. From germline, CDR1 is SEHNR and CDR2 FQNEAQ (reference sequence). The CDR3 here is CASSSLLDRNYGYTF. The CDR3 coding sequence is TGTGCCAGCAGCTCGTTACTGGACAGGAACTATGGCTACACCTTC.

This sequence joins TRBV18 and TRBJ1-2; D gene ambiguous. Germline V CDR1 and CDR2: KGHSH, LQKENI. The CDR3 has 13 residues. Trimming stripped 2 bases from V and 4 bases from J, with 8 bases between. For the CDR3, the DNA is TGTGCCAGCTCACCAGCGGCAGCCTATGGCTACACCTTC. Translated: CASSPAAAYGYTF.